This TCR beta chain emerged from a study of early T cells in non-severe SARS-CoV-2 infection. Background on the study: Bulk RNA from unsorted whole blood was sequenced; chains were unpaired.

Findings and caveats of the study: Database matching using VDJdb favored anti-spike CD8 responses, with private and CD4 specificities left missing.

The TCR library protocol attached unique molecular identifiers to the individual cDNA molecules. TCRdb redid the calling of the 5' RACE reads with MiXCR, one entry per CDR3 protein. The data show 70,000 to 95,000 distinct CDR3 sequences, with over 9% seen just once and 4.5% to 5% held by the top ten. On this clonotype itself: As yet, its antigen is unknown.

The CDR3 loop spans 14 amino acids. Germline V gives CDR1 DFQATT, CDR2 SNEGSKA (reference sequence). The trim removed 4 bases at V and 4 bases at J, leaving 7 bases unmatched. Sequencing was performed on whole blood. This chain uses TRBV20-1 with TRBJ1-5, with 7 positions matching TRBD1. The sequence was obtained from an adult who was a healthcare worker with PCR-confirmed SARS-CoV-2 infection or an uninfected control (not recorded which). The CDR3 DNA sequence: TGCAGTGCTATACAGGGGCCAAGTAATCAGCCCCAGCATTTT. Protein sequence: CSAIQGPSNQPQHF.